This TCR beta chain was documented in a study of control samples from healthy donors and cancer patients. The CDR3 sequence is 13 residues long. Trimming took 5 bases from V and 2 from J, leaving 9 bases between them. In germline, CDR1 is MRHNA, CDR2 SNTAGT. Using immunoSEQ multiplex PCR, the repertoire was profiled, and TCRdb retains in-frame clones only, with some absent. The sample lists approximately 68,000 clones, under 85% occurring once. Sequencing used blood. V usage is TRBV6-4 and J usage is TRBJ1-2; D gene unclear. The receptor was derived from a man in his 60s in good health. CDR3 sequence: CASSFDGNYGYTF. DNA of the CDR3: TGTGCCAGCAGTTTCGACGGGAACTATGGCTACACCTTC.